These 8 T cell receptor beta chains were sequenced from one sample in a study of T cells in Graves' hyperthyroidism and ophthalmopathy. The TCR beta CDR3 regions underwent amplification using RNA transcripts as the source. A set of HTBI primers served as the primers for a first-round RT-PCR of the TCR CDR3. TCRdb passed the multiplex PCR reads through MiXCR, listing each CDR3 protein once. The table lists more than 450,000 distinct CDR3 sequences, approximately 20% of them singletons. Sequencing was done on a sample of blood. The receptors here all came from a man in his forties with Graves' ophthalmopathy.

The V and J genes are TRBV6-2 or TRBV6-3 and TRBJ2-7; TRBD1 might be the D (6 bases). The CDR3 is made up of 15 amino acids. Per germline, CDR1 MNHEY and CDR2 SVGEGT. Trimming took 4 bases from V and 0 from J, leaving 13 bases between them. CDR3 region: CASSSPTGTSYEQYF. The CDR3 nucleotides read TGTGCCAGCAGTTCCCCGACAGGAACCTCCTACGAGCAGTACTTC.

The chain combines TRBV6-2 or TRBV6-3 with TRBJ2-5; TRBD2 matches at 12 bases. J lost 5 bases, V lost 5 bases, and 3 bases had no gene match. The CDR3 runs to 14 residues. Germline-derived CDR1 and CDR2 are MNHEY and SVGEGT. The CDR3 nucleotides read TGTGCCAGCAGTCGACTAGCGGGAGATGAGACCCAGTACTTC. Translating gives CASSRLAGDETQYF.

This clonotype was counted a few times. The rearrangement links TRBV10-2 to TRBJ2-1; D ambiguous. V was trimmed by 0 bases and J by 6 bases, leaving 6 bases between them. This CDR3 has 13 residues. Per the germline V gene, CDR1 is WSHSY and CDR2 is SAAADI. The DNA for the CDR3 is TGCGCCAGCAGTGAGTCGTTTGGCAATGAGCAGTTCTTC. It yields the protein CASSESFGNEQFF.

In this sample, this clonotype turned up many times. The chain recombines TRBV28 with TRBJ1-2; D not certain. Germline V lookup: CDR1 MDHEN, CDR2 SYDVKM. The V end was cut by 2 bases, the J end by 4 bases, with 14 bases between. The CDR3 length is 15 residues. In DNA, the CDR3 is TGTGCCAGCAGTTTAAGATTAGACGGACTCTATGGCTACACCTTC. This translates into CASSLRLDGLYGYTF.

The sample holds many counts of this clonotype. This chain links TRBV20-1 with TRBJ2-4; 7 nucleotides align to TRBD1. This CDR3 is built from 13 residues. V shed 6 bases and J 4 bases; nucleotides not matched to a gene: 6. CDR1 and CDR2 (germline): DFQATT, SNEGSKA (reference sequence). DNA of the CDR3: TGCAGTGCCAGAACAGGGGCTAAAAACATTCAGTACTTC. Translating it yields CSARTGAKNIQYF.

The gene calls are TRBV6-5 and TRBJ1-2; the D gene is possibly TRBD1 (6 bases). Trimming shortened V by 4 bases and J by 4 bases, and 10 bases separated the two germline ends. Germline CDR1 and CDR2: MNHEY and SVGAGI. This CDR3 has 13 residues. CDR3 DNA sequence: TGTGCCAGCAGTTCGGACAGTCCCTATGGCTACACCTTC. Amino acids: CASSSDSPYGYTF.

The chain uses TRBV3-1 and TRBJ1-2, with 8 bases that match TRBD1. V dropped 0 bases and J dropped 6; count of bases not matched to a gene: 9. This CDR3 is built from 16 residues. Germline V gene data show CDR1 as LGHDT and CDR2 as YNNKEL (reference sequence). In nucleotides, the CDR3 is TGTGCCAGCAGCCAAGAAGACAGGGGTACAAACGATGGCTACACCTTC. This sequence encodes CASSQEDRGTNDGYTF.

This clonotype appeared many times. The chain recombines TRBV6-6 with TRBJ2-5; a possible D gene is TRBD2 (6 bases). The V gene lost 0 bases and the J gene lost 4 bases, with 15 bases spanning the gap. The CDR3 is 16 residues long. CDR1 and CDR2 from the germline V gene are MNHNY and SVGAGI (reference sequence). The CDR3 DNA follows: TGTGCCAGCAGTTACTCAGGGAGGTCGGTGGGAGAGACCCAGTACTTC. It specifies CASSYSGRSVGETQYF.